The 27 T cell receptor beta chains below were found in one sample sequenced in a study of cytomegalovirus exposure and HLA in healthy donors. PCR was performed using 60 Vbeta and 13 Jbeta primers. The method was immunoSEQ multiplex PCR; TCRdb's version includes in-frame clones alone and lacks a portion of them. The table has fewer than 50,000 clones, roughly 64% seen once. The material sequenced was PBMCs. These receptor sequences come from a man aged 55 to 70 in good health and CMV-seropositive.

This chain links TRBV7-9 with TRBJ1-2, with D possibly matching TRBD1 (5 bases). CDR1 is SEHNR and CDR2 is FQNEAQ in the germline V gene (reference sequence). The ends were cut back, 1 base at V and 4 bases at J, with 10 bases in the middle. This CDR3 has 14 residues. The CDR3 sequence: CASSLDGGSYGYTF. The DNA of the CDR3 is TGTGCCAGCAGCTTAGACGGGGGTAGCTATGGCTACACCTTC.

The gene calls are TRBV27 and TRBJ2-2; no definite D call. V was trimmed by 8 bases and J by 2 bases, leaving 12 bases between them. Germline CDR1 reads MNHEY; CDR2 reads SMNVEV (reference sequence). The CDR3 covers 14 residues. CDR3 sequence: CASAQLENTGELFF. The CDR3 bases are TGTGCCAGCGCTCAATTAGAAAACACCGGGGAGCTGTTTTTT.

The chain uses TRBV5-4 and TRBJ1-2; D is unclear. V lost 2 bases and J 0 bases, leaving 11 bases between the germline ends. The CDR3 extends over 15 amino acids. CDR1 SGHNT and CDR2 YYREEE come from the germline V gene (reference sequence). The CDR3: CASSFDQASNYGYTF. Here the CDR3 DNA reads TGTGCCAGCAGCTTCGATCAGGCATCTAACTATGGCTACACCTTC.

In its sample, this clone was seen a few times. The CDR3 DNA sequence: TGTGCCAGCAGTTCATCCGAGACAGGTCGAGGGGGCACAGATACGCAGTATTTT. This encodes CASSSSETGRGGTDTQYF. V is TRBV27 and J is TRBJ2-3; maybe TRBD1 (6 bases). Germline V lookup: CDR1 MNHEY, CDR2 SMNVEV (reference sequence). The ends were cut back, 4 bases at V and 1 base at J, with 21 bases in the middle. CDR3 size: 18 residues.

The CDR3 region is CASSKGWDGELFF. DNA of the CDR3: TGTGCCAGTAGTAAGGGGTGGGACGGGGAGCTGTTTTTT. The chain carries TRBV19 and TRBJ2-2; the D gene is possibly TRBD1 (5 bases). From germline, CDR1 is LNHDA and CDR2 SQIVND (reference sequence). This CDR3 spans 13 amino acids. The ends were cut back, 4 bases at V and 7 bases at J, with 10 bases in the middle.

This sequence joins TRBV4-3 and TRBJ2-5, with TRBD1 matching over 8 bases. The CDR3 totals 15 residues. From germline, CDR1 is LGHNA and CDR2 YSLEER. The junction had 4 bases not matched to a gene; V was cut back by 0 bases and J by 4 bases. In nucleotides, the CDR3 is TGCGCCAGCAGCCAAGATCGGACAGGGAGAGAGACCCAGTACTTC. This sequence encodes CASSQDRTGRETQYF.

The J gene is TRBJ2-7, the V gene TRBV5-6, with 9 nucleotides matching TRBD1. Trimming at V came to 1 base and at J to 2 bases, leaving 10 bases not matched to a gene. The CDR3 length is 17 residues. Germline V gives CDR1 SGHDT, CDR2 YYEEEE. CDR3 bases: TGTGCCAGCAGCTTGAACCCGACAGGGGGTGATGCCTACGAGCAGTACTTC. Translation gives CASSLNPTGGDAYEQYF.

V usage is TRBV11-2 and J usage is TRBJ2-5, with no clear D. In germline, CDR1 is SGHAT, CDR2 FQNNGV. The V end was cut by 6 bases, the J end by 2 bases, with 7 bases between. The CDR3 is 12 amino acids. The CDR3 DNA follows: TGTGCCAGCAGTCACAATCAAGAGACCCAGTACTTC. Amino acid sequence: CASSHNQETQYF. The variable domain in full, completed from reference TRBV11-2 and TRBJ2-5, reads EAGVAQSPRYKIIEKRQSVAFWCNPISGHATLYWYQQILGQGPKLLIQFQNNGVVDDSQLPKDRFSAERLKGVDSTLKIQPAKLEDSAVYLCASSHNQETQYFGPGTRLLVL.

This clone occurred a few times. This CDR3 reads CASSYRGWGTDTQYF. DNA for the CDR3: TGTGCCAGCAGCTACAGGGGATGGGGCACAGATACGCAGTATTTT. V usage is TRBV7-9 and J usage is TRBJ2-3; 7 nucleotides agree with TRBD1. From germline, CDR1 is SEHNR and CDR2 FQNEAQ (reference sequence). The CDR3 has 15 amino acids. V trimming: 4 bases; J trimming: 1 base; junction bases outside the gene matches: 5.

The V gene is TRBV28, the J gene TRBJ2-7, with 7 nucleotides matching TRBD2. After removal of 2 bases from V and 3 bases from J, the junction contained 7 bases not matched to a gene. This CDR3 spans 15 amino acids. Germline lookup yields CDR1 MDHEN and CDR2 SYDVKM. The CDR3 loop is CASSLGSSGDYEQYF. CDR3 sequence (DNA): TGTGCCAGCAGTTTAGGGTCTAGCGGAGACTACGAGCAGTACTTC.

This clone appeared a few times. The genes are TRBV19 and TRBJ2-1; D possibly corresponds to TRBD2 (6 bases). Germline CDR1 is LNHDA and CDR2 is SQIVND (reference sequence). The V and J ends lost 4 bases and 9 bases respectively, with 25 bases between them. The length of the CDR3 is 17 residues. As DNA, the CDR3 is TGTGCCAGTAGTAGCCTCCCCACTAGCCCGGTGGGAATTGAGCAGTTCTTC. Protein: CASSSLPTSPVGIEQFF.

This clone was observed a few times. The chain is built from TRBV4-1 and TRBJ2-3; no definite D call. Germline assignment: CDR1 MGHRA and CDR2 YSYEKL. The CDR3 consists of 14 residues. Between the trimmed V and J ends, which lost 3 bases and 3 bases, there was a span of 10 bases. This CDR3 is CASSHPTETDTQYF. In nucleotides, the CDR3 is TGCGCCAGCAGCCACCCTACAGAAACAGATACGCAGTATTTT.

V gene TRBV4-3 combines with J gene TRBJ1-4, with a tentative D call TRBD1 (6 bases). The CDR3 covers 15 residues. V dropped 6 bases and J dropped 8 bases, with 19 bases sitting between them. From germline, CDR1 is LGHNA and CDR2 YSLEER. The CDR3 region has the DNA TGCGCCAGCAGTAATCAGGCGGGGGCGATAGAAAAACTGTTTTTT. Translating gives CASSNQAGAIEKLFF.

This clone turned up a few times. The chain has TRBV28 and TRBJ2-6, with D perhaps matching TRBD2 (7 bases). The CDR3 runs 18 residues. V was clipped by 7 bases and J by 2 bases, with 21 bases between them. Germline CDR1 MDHEN, CDR2 SYDVKM. The CDR3 DNA sequence: TGTGCCAGCACTACTGGAGGGGGAGGGGTGGCTGGGGCCAACGTCCTGACTTTC. This encodes CASTTGGGGVAGANVLTF.

The chain links TRBV18 to TRBJ2-1; 11 nucleotides align to TRBD1. CDR1 KGHSH and CDR2 LQKENI come from the germline V gene. This CDR3 region has 15 residues. V lost 2 bases to trimming and J lost 8 bases; unmatched junction nucleotides: 5. CDR3 sequence (DNA): TGTGCCAGCTCACCATCGGGACAGGGGGTCGATGAGCAGTTCTTC. Its translation: CASSPSGQGVDEQFF.

J is TRBJ2-7 and V is TRBV11-2; D is perhaps TRBD2 (5 bases). Trimming left V 3 bases short and J 3 bases short, with 6 bases between. In germline, CDR1 is SGHAT, CDR2 FQNNGV. The CDR3 is 12 residues long. The CDR3 region is CASSLGDYEQYF. The CDR3 bases are TGTGCCAGCAGCTTGGGAGACTACGAGCAGTACTTC.

The rearrangement links TRBV9 to TRBJ2-1; 12 bases agree with TRBD2. This CDR3 is built from 16 residues. Germline lookup yields CDR1 SGDLS and CDR2 YYNGEE. V gave up 5 bases and J gave up 5 bases; unmatched junction bases: 8. The CDR3 DNA follows: TGTGCCAGCAGGGACCCTAGCGGGAGGGTCGACAATGAGCAGTTCTTC. Its translation: CASRDPSGRVDNEQFF. The full variable domain, rest sourced from reference TRBV9 and TRBJ2-1, is DSGVTQTPKHLITATGQRVTLRCSPRSGDLSVYWYQQSLDQGLQFLIQYYNGEERAKGNILERFSAQQFPDLHSELNLSSLELGDSALYFCASRDPSGRVDNEQFFGPGTRLTVL.

The chain employs TRBV5-5 and TRBJ2-3; no firm D call. CDR1 and CDR2 (germline): SGHKS, YYEKEE (reference sequence). Trimming pared 3 bases from V and 0 bases from J, leaving 17 bases between. The CDR3 has 17 amino acids. CDR3 sequence reads: CASSWADISPSTDTQYF. CDR3 in DNA: TGTGCCAGCAGCTGGGCTGACATATCCCCCAGCACAGATACGCAGTATTTT.

This chain links TRBV10-1 with TRBJ1-3, with D possibly TRBD1 on 6 matching bases. Germline V CDR1 and CDR2: WNHNN, SYGVQD (reference sequence). This CDR3 has 16 amino acids. With 0 bases removed from V and 0 bases from J, the gap between germline ends came to 9 bases. The chain's CDR3 is CASSESTGHSGNTIYF. CDR3 DNA: TGCGCCAGCAGTGAGTCGACAGGACACTCTGGAAACACCATATATTTT.

The V gene is TRBV4-1, the J gene TRBJ1-2; 8 nucleotides match TRBD1. Losses at the gene ends were 0 bases for V and 8 bases for J; bases not matched to a gene: 8. Germline loops: CDR1 MGHRA, CDR2 YSYEKL. There are 15 residues in the CDR3. CDR3 residues: CASSQDGTGGLGYTF. CDR3 sequence (DNA): TGCGCCAGCAGCCAAGATGGAACAGGGGGATTGGGCTACACCTTC.

The chain couples TRBV7-9 to TRBJ2-1; 7 bases match TRBD1. The germline CDR1 and CDR2 sequences are SEHNR and FQNEAQ (reference sequence). The CDR3 totals 13 residues. The J segment lost 3 bases and the V segment lost 6 bases, leaving 2 bases of the junction unmatched. Here the CDR3 reads CASRGDSYNEQFF. The CDR3 DNA reads as TGTGCCAGCAGGGGGGACAGCTACAATGAGCAGTTCTTC.

V gene TRBV10-3 combines with J gene TRBJ1-1, with D possibly TRBD1 on 6 matching bases. The V and J ends lost 6 bases and 0 bases respectively, with 8 bases between them. Per germline, CDR1 ENHRY and CDR2 SYGVKD. This CDR3 is 13 amino acids long. The CDR3: CAIRRTVNTEAFF. Here the CDR3 DNA reads TGTGCCATCAGGCGGACAGTGAACACTGAAGCTTTCTTT.

The V and J genes are TRBV5-6 and TRBJ2-7; D possibly corresponds to TRBD2 (7 bases). V shed 4 bases and J shed 8 bases, with 19 bases lying between them. The CDR3 consists of 14 residues. Germline CDR1 SGHDT, CDR2 YYEEEE. The CDR3 loop reads CASSLGQAGSQQYF. The DNA of the CDR3 is TGTGCCAGCAGCCTGGGACAAGCGGGGAGTCAGCAGTACTTC.

This clone was seen more than once but under ten times. This chain connects TRBV6-1 to TRBJ2-6; D is unclear. V was pared by 7 bases and J by 0 bases, with 7 bases between. CDR1 and CDR2 from the germline V gene are MNHNS and SASEGT. The CDR3 loop spans 14 amino acids. CDR3 in amino acids: CASIPVSGANVLTF. In nucleotides, the CDR3 is TGTGCCAGCATCCCAGTCTCTGGGGCCAACGTCCTGACTTTC.

This clone was seen more than once but under ten times. The rearrangement uses TRBV7-2 and TRBJ2-5, with TRBD2 as a possible D gene (6 bases). CDR1 and CDR2 (germline): SGHTA, FQGNSA. The CDR3 consists of 15 residues. The V and J ends lost 5 bases and 2 bases respectively, with 15 bases between them. The CDR3, as DNA: TGTGCCAGCAGCCCCCTCGCGGGGAGGCAAGAGACCCAGTACTTC. It translates to CASSPLAGRQETQYF. The full variable domain, with the rest looked up from reference TRBV7-2 and TRBJ2-5, is GAGVSQSPSNKVTEKGKDVELRCDPISGHTALYWYRQSLGQGLEFLIYFQGNSAPDKSGLPSDRFSAERTGGSVSTLTIQRTQQEDSAVYLCASSPLAGRQETQYFGPGTRLLVL.

This chain connects TRBV14 to TRBJ2-4; the D is unclear. V lost 2 bases and J 6 bases, leaving 14 bases between the germline ends. Germline values: CDR1 SGHDN, CDR2 FVKESK. The CDR3 is made up of 15 amino acids. In nucleotides, the CDR3 is TGTGCCAGCAGCCAACGATCGGTAGCTTCAAACATTCAGTACTTC. Protein product: CASSQRSVASNIQYF.

This sequence joins TRBV30 and TRBJ2-7, with D maybe TRBD2 (6 bases). This CDR3 has 18 residues. The V end was cut by 4 bases, the J end by 1 base, with 26 bases between. The V gene's germline CDR1 is GTSNPN and CDR2 SVGIG (reference sequence). CDR3 sequence (DNA): TGTGCCTGGACTCCCCTCGGGTCTCTGGGTGGGACTTCCTACGAGCAGTACTTC. Translated: CAWTPLGSLGGTSYEQYF.